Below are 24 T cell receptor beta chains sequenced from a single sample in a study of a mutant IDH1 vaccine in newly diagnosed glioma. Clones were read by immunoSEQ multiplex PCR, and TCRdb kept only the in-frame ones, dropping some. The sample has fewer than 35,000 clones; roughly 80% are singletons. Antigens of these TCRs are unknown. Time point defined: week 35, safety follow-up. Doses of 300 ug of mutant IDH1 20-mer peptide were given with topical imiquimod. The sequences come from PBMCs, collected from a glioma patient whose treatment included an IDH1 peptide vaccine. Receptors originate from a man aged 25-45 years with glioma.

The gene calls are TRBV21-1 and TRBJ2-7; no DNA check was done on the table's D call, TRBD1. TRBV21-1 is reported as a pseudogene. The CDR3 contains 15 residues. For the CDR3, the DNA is TGTGCCAGCAGCAAAGTAGAAACAGGGATCTACGAGCAGTACTTC. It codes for CASSKVETGIYEQYF.

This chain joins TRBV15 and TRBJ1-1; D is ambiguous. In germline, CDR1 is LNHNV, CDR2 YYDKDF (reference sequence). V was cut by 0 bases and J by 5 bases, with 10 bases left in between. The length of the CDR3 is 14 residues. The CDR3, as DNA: TGTGCCACCAGCAGAGAACAAAGTTGGACTGAAGCTTTCTTT. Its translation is CATSREQSWTEAFF.

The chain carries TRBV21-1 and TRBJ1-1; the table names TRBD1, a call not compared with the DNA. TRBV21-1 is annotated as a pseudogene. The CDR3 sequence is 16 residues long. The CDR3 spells CASSKEGTGMNTEAFF. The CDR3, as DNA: TGTGCCAGCAGCAAAGAAGGGACAGGTATGAACACTGAAGCTTTCTTT.

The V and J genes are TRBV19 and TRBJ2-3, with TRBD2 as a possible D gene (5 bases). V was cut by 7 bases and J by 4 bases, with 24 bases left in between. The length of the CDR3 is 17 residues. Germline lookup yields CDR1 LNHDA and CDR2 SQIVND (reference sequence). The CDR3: CASMAGLPALDPDTQYF. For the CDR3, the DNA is TGTGCCAGTATGGCCGGACTGCCCGCACTAGATCCAGATACGCAGTATTTT.

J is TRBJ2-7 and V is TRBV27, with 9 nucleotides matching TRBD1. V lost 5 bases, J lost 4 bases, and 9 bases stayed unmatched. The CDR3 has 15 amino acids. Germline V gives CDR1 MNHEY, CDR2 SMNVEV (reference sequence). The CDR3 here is CASSPPGQGLYEQYF. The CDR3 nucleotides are TGTGCCAGCAGTCCACCGGGACAGGGATTGTACGAGCAGTACTTC.

The CDR3 nucleotides read TGCGCCAGCAGCCAAGCCGCCTCTTGGGGAAGCCCTGAAGCTTTCTTT. This encodes CASSQAASWGSPEAFF. This rearrangement joins TRBV4-1 to TRBJ1-1; no firm D call. Per the germline V gene, CDR1 is MGHRA and CDR2 is YSYEKL. V was clipped by 1 base and J by 6 bases, with 18 bases between them. CDR3 size: 16 residues.

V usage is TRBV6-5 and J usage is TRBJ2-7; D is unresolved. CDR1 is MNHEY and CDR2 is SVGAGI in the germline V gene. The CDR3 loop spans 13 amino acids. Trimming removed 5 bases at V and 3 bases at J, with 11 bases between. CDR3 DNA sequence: TGTGCCAGCAGTAACGGGCCCGTCTACGAGCAGTACTTC. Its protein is CASSNGPVYEQYF.

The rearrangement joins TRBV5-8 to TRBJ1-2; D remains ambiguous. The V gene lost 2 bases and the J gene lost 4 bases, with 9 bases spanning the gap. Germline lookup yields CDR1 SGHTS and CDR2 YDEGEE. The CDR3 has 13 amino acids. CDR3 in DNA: TGTGCCAGCAGCTTTGACCCATCCTATGGCTACACCTTC. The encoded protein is CASSFDPSYGYTF. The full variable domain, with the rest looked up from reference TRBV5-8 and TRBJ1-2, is EAGVTQSPTHLIKTRGQQATLRCSPISGHTSVYWYQQALGLGLQFLLWYDEGEERNRGNFPPRFSGRQFPNYSSELNVNALELEDSALYLCASSFDPSYGYTFGSGTRLTVV.

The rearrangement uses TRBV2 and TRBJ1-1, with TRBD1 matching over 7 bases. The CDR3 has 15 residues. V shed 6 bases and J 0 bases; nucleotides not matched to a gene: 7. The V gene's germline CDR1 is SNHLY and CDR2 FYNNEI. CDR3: CASRTGSNVNTEAFF. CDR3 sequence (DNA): TGTGCCAGCAGGACAGGGTCAAATGTGAACACTGAAGCTTTCTTT.

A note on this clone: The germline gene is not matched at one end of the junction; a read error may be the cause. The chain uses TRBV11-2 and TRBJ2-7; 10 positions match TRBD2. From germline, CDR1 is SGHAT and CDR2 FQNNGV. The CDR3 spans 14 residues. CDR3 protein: CASNLAGGTYEQYF. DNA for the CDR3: TGTGCCAGCAACTTAGCGGGGGGTACCTACGAGCAGTACTTC.

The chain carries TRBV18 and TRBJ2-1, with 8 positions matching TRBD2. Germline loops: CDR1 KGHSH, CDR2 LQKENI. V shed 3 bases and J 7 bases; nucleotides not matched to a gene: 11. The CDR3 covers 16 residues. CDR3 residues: CASSPETLAGRNEQFF. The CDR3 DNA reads TGTGCCAGCTCACCTGAAACCCTAGCGGGCCGAAATGAGCAGTTCTTC.

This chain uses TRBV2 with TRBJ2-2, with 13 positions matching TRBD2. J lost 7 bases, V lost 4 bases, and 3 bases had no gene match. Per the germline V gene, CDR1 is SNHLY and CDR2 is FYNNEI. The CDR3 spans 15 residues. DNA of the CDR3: TGTGCCAGCAGTGCACTAGCGGGAGGGAACGGGGAGCTGTTTTTT. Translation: CASSALAGGNGELFF. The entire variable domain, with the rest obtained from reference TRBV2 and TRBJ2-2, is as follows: EPEVTQTPSHQVTQMGQEVILRCVPISNHLYFYWYRQILGQKVEFLVSFYNNEISEKSEIFDDQFSVERPDGSNFTLKIRSTKLEDSAMYFCASSALAGGNGELFFGEGSRLTVL.

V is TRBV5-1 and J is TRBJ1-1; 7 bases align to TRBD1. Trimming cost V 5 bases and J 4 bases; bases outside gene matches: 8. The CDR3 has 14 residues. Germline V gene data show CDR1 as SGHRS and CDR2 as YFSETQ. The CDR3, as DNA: TGCGCCAGCAGTCGAGACAGGGTCACCACTGAAGCTTTCTTT. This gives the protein CASSRDRVTTEAFF.

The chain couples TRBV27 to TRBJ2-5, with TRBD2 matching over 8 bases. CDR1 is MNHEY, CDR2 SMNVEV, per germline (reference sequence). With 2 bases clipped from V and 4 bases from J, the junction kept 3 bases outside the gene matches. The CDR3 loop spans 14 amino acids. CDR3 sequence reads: CASSLAGGGETQYF. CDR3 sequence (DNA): TGTGCCAGCAGTTTAGCGGGAGGAGGAGAGACCCAGTACTTC.

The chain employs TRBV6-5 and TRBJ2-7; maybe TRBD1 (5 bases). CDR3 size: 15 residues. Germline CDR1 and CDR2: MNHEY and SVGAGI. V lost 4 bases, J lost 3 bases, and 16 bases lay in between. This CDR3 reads CASSSKPAGYYEQYF. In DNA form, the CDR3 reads TGTGCCAGCAGTTCGAAGCCAGCAGGGTACTACGAGCAGTACTTC.

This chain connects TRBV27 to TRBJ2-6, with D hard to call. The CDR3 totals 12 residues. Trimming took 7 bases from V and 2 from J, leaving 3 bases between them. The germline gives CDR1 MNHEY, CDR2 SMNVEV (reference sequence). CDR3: CASKTGANVLTF. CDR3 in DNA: TGTGCCAGCAAGACTGGGGCCAACGTCCTGACTTTC.

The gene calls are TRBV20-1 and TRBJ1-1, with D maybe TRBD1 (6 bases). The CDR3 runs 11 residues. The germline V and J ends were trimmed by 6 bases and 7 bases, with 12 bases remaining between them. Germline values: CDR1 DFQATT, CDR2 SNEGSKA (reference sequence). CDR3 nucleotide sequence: TGCAGTGCCGCTGGACAGAATGAAGCTTTCTTT. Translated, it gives CSAAGQNEAFF.

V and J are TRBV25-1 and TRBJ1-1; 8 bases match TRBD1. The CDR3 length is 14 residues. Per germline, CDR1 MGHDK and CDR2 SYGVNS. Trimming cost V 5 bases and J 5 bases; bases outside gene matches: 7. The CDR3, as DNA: TGTGCCAGCAGTTTCAGCAGGGGGCAAACTGAAGCTTTCTTT. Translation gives CASSFSRGQTEAFF.

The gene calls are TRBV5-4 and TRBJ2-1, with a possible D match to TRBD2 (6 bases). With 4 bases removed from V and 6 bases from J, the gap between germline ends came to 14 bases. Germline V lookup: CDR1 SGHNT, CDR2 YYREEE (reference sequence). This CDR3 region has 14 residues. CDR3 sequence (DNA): TGTGCCAGCAGCCCGGGACTCCAGGGCAATGAGCAGTTCTTC. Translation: CASSPGLQGNEQFF.

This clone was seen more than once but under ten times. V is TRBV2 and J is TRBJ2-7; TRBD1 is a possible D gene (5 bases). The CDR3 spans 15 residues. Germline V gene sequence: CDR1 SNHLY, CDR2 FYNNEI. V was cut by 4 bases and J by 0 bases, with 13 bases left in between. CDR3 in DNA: TGTGCCAGCAGTGCAGAGGCTGGGGCCTCCTACGAGCAGTACTTC. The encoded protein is CASSAEAGASYEQYF.

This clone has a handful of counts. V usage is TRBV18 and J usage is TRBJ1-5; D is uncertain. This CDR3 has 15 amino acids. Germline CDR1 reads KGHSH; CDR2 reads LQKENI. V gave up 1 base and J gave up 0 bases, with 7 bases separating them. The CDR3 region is CASSPRAVSNQPQHF. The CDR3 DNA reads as TGTGCCAGCTCACCACGGGCAGTTAGCAATCAGCCCCAGCATTTT.

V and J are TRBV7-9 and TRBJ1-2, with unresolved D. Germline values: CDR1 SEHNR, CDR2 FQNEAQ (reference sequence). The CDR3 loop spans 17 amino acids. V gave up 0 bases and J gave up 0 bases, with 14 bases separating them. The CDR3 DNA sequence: TGTGCCAGCAGCTTAGCGAAATCGGCAGATACTAACTATGGCTACACCTTC. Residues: CASSLAKSADTNYGYTF.

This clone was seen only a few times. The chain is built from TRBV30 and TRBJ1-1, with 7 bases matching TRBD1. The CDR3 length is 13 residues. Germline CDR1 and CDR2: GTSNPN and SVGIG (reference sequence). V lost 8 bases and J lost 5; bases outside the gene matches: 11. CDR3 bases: TGTGCCCAATTGGGACAGTTGGGGACTGAAGCTTTCTTT. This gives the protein CAQLGQLGTEAFF.

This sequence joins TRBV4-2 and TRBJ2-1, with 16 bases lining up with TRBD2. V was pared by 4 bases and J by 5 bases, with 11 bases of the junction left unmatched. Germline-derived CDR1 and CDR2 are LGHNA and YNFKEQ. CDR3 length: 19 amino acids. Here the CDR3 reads CASSRQPGTSGRADNEQFF. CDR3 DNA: TGTGCCAGCAGCCGACAACCCGGGACTAGCGGGAGGGCCGACAATGAGCAGTTCTTC.